The 28 T cell receptor beta chains presented below share a single source sample, sequenced in a study of blood T cells in healthy people across ages. Together with a sample-barcoded 5' primer, a J-beta primer mix was included in a second PCR lasting roughly 6 to 12 cycles. From the 5' RACE reads, TCRdb called clonotypes with MiXCR, one entry per CDR3 protein. Among almost 300,000 distinct CDR3 sequences listed, around 27% were seen once. The sequenced sample was blood. Receptor source: a woman aged 70 to 79 in good health.

The genes are TRBV24-1 and TRBJ2-5; possible D gene TRBD1, 6 bases. The end of the DNA aligns better with TRBJ2-1, so the J call may be wrong. This CDR3 is built from 13 residues. Germline-derived CDR1 and CDR2 are KGHDR and SFDVKD. The CDR3 DNA reads TGTGCCACCAGTGAGAGGACCGGGACAAAGCAGTTCTTC. Protein product: CATSERTGTKQFF.

The DNA of the CDR3 is TGCGCCAGCAGCTTGGCCTTCCTGTCCTACGAGCAGTACTTC. This sequence encodes CASSLAFLSYEQYF. V and J are TRBV5-1 and TRBJ2-5; D not resolved. The better agreement between TRBJ2-7 and the DNA end casts doubt on the J call. There are 14 residues in the CDR3. From germline, CDR1 is SGHRS and CDR2 YFSETQ.

This clonotype was picked up a small number of times. The chain employs TRBV3-1 and TRBJ1-2; 7 bases map to TRBD1. Unmatched junction bases numbered 6, after V lost 5 bases and J lost 0 bases. Germline V gene data show CDR1 as LGHDT and CDR2 as YNNKEL (reference sequence). The CDR3 has 15 amino acids. CDR3 sequence: CASSVQGFSNYGYTF. CDR3 DNA sequence: TGTGCCAGCAGCGTACAGGGGTTTTCTAACTATGGCTACACCTTC.

This clonotype appeared once. The V gene is TRBV6-1, the J gene TRBJ1-1; D is possibly TRBD1 (5 bases). The CDR3 has 14 amino acids. CDR1 is MNHNS, CDR2 SASEGT, per germline. V was clipped by 3 bases and J by 4 bases, with 12 bases between them. The CDR3 is CASSDKGPVTEAFF. The CDR3, as DNA: TGTGCCAGCAGTGATAAGGGGCCCGTCACTGAAGCTTTCTTT.

This clonotype has a count of ten or more. V gene TRBV29-1 combines with J gene TRBJ2-4; 10 nucleotides line up with TRBD1. CDR3 length: 13 residues. Germline CDR1 SQVTM, CDR2 ANQGSEA. V trimming: 1 base; J trimming: 6 bases; junction bases outside the gene matches: 0. The CDR3 DNA reads TGCAGCGTTGAAGGGGACAGGGGAAACATTCAGTACTTC. It yields the protein CSVEGDRGNIQYF.

As to this clonotype: A read error may produce the germline difference seen at one junction end. The V call is TRBV15, the J call TRBJ2-1; D is perhaps TRBD2 (6 bases). Germline assignment: CDR1 LNHNV and CDR2 YYDKDF (reference sequence). CDR3 size: 14 residues. The CDR3, as DNA: TGTGCCACCAGCGGTGGGGACTTCTACAATGAGCAGCTCTTC. Residues: CATSGGDFYNEQLF.

This clonotype was observed a handful of times. V usage is TRBV6-1 and J usage is TRBJ2-5; D unresolved. The end of the DNA aligns better with TRBJ2-7, so the J call may be wrong. The CDR3 extends over 14 amino acids. Germline values: CDR1 MNHNS, CDR2 SASEGT. This CDR3 reads CASRELRFTYEQYF. For the CDR3, the DNA is TGTGCCAGCAGGGAGTTGCGTTTTACCTACGAGCAGTACTTC.

This CDR3 is CASSLQPMNTEAFF. In nucleotides, the CDR3 is TGTGCCAGCAGCTTACAGCCGATGAACACTGAAGCTTTCTTT. The V gene is TRBV5-4, the J gene TRBJ1-1; D unclear. The germline gives CDR1 SGHNT, CDR2 YYREEE (reference sequence). The CDR3 sequence is 14 residues long. V gave up 2 bases and J gave up 0 bases, with 8 bases separating them.

The V gene is TRBV11-2, the J gene TRBJ1-4; D may be TRBD1 (6 bases). Germline-derived CDR1 and CDR2 are SGHAT and FQNNGV. V gave up 1 base and J gave up 8 bases, with 17 bases separating them. This CDR3 is built from 16 residues. The CDR3 nucleotides are TGTGCCAGCAGCTTAGCGGGGGGCCTAGTTGGCGAAAAACTGTTTTTT. It codes for CASSLAGGLVGEKLFF. Together with reference TRBV11-2 and TRBJ1-4, the CDR3 gives the full variable domain: EAGVAQSPRYKIIEKRQSVAFWCNPISGHATLYWYQQILGQGPKLLIQFQNNGVVDDSQLPKDRFSAERLKGVDSTLKIQPAKLEDSAVYLCASSLAGGLVGEKLFFGSGTQLSVL.

V is TRBV20-1 and J is TRBJ2-5; D ambiguous. CDR3 size: 11 residues. Germline-derived CDR1 and CDR2 are DFQATT and SNEGSKA (reference sequence). The V gene lost 6 bases and the J gene lost 5 bases, with 10 bases spanning the gap. CDR3 loop: CSANEAETQYF. CDR3 in DNA: TGCAGTGCCAACGAGGCTGAGACCCAGTACTTC.

CDR3: CASSQVGTGSYTF. As DNA, the CDR3 is TGTGCCAGCAGCCAAGTTGGGACAGGAAGCTACACCTTC. The chain carries TRBV14 and TRBJ1-2; 8 bases line up with TRBD1. J was trimmed by 9 bases and V by 1 base; bases with no gene match: 4. Germline loops: CDR1 SGHDN, CDR2 FVKESK. The CDR3 runs 13 residues.

This clonotype was observed a few times. The chain uses TRBV29-1 and TRBJ2-7, with TRBD1 identical over 8 bases. Germline V CDR1 and CDR2: SQVTM, ANQGSEA. The CDR3 extends over 12 amino acids. V lost 6 bases to trimming and J lost 5 bases; unmatched junction nucleotides: 6. The CDR3 bases are TGCAGCGTGAGGGAGACAGGGGACGAGCAGTACTTC. Its translation: CSVRETGDEQYF.

The rearrangement links TRBV5-1 to TRBJ2-5, with 14 nucleotides matching TRBD2. The tail of the sequence fits TRBJ2-1 better, so the J call may be wrong. Germline lookup yields CDR1 SGHRS and CDR2 YFSETQ. The CDR3 has 17 amino acids. This CDR3 is CASSDGTSGRPSNEQFF. The CDR3 region has the DNA TGCGCCAGCAGCGACGGGACTAGCGGGAGACCGTCCAATGAGCAGTTCTTC.

V and J are TRBV6-1 and TRBJ2-5; 8 bases map to TRBD1. The J call may not be correct, given that the DNA end is closer to TRBJ2-7. This CDR3 is built from 16 residues. CDR1 MNHNS and CDR2 SASEGT come from the germline V gene. The CDR3 sequence: CASSESSGTGSYEQYF. CDR3 sequence (DNA): TGTGCCAGCAGTGAAAGTTCGGGGACAGGTTCCTACGAGCAGTACTTC.

This clonotype was detected a few times. The chain uses TRBV20-1 and TRBJ2-5; TRBD1 is a possible D gene (6 bases). The length of the CDR3 is 13 residues. Germline V gives CDR1 DFQATT, CDR2 SNEGSKA (reference sequence). With 3 bases removed from V and 9 bases from J, the gap between germline ends came to 17 bases. This chain's CDR3 is CSASYGDNRAQYF. The CDR3 DNA reads TGCAGTGCTAGTTATGGGGACAACAGGGCCCAGTACTTC.

As for this clonotype: The junction differs from germline at one of its ends, possibly a read error. This rearrangement joins TRBV12-3 or TRBV12-4 to TRBJ2-7, with TRBD1 as a possible D gene (6 bases). CDR3 length: 12 residues. The CDR3 reads CAGSARDIGMDF. The CDR3 nucleotides are TGTGCCGGCAGTGCCCGGGACATTGGTATGGACTTC.

The chain links TRBV15 to TRBJ1-3; D is uncertain. Trimming shortened V by 0 bases and J by 0 bases, and 12 bases separated the two germline ends. The CDR3 has 17 amino acids. CDR1 LNHNV and CDR2 YYDKDF come from the germline V gene (reference sequence). The CDR3 DNA is TGTGCCACCAGCAGAGATAACCCTCGGGGCTCTGGAAACACCATATATTTT. The encoded protein is CATSRDNPRGSGNTIYF. Variable domain in full (rest from reference TRBV15 and TRBJ1-3): DAMVIQNPRYQVTQFGKPVTLSCSQTLNHNVMYWYQQKSSQAPKLLFHYYDKDFNNEADTPDNFQSRRPNTSFCFLDIRSPGLGDTAMYLCATSRDNPRGSGNTIYFGEGSWLTVV.

The J gene is TRBJ1-1, the V gene TRBV3-1; D unclear. Trimming cost V 4 bases and J 4 bases, with 16 bases left between them. The CDR3 is 15 residues long. Germline CDR1 reads LGHDT; CDR2 reads YNNKEL (reference sequence). The CDR3 is CASSPPLGLGTEAFF. In DNA form, the CDR3 reads TGTGCCAGCAGCCCCCCATTAGGACTGGGCACTGAAGCTTTCTTT.

The V gene is TRBV2, the J gene TRBJ2-5, with a weak D call TRBD2 (5 bases). With 6 bases removed from V and 7 bases from J, the gap between germline ends came to 15 bases. Germline CDR1 SNHLY, CDR2 FYNNEI. The CDR3 runs to 13 residues. For the CDR3, the DNA is TGTGCCAGCAGAGAGGGTCCAAAGGGGACCCAGTACTTC. Protein product: CASREGPKGTQYF.

In its sample, this clonotype was seen a few times. This chain connects TRBV10-2 to TRBJ1-5, with a tentative D call TRBD1 (6 bases). The CDR3 is made up of 15 amino acids. Germline CDR1 and CDR2: WSHSY and SAAADI. The germline V and J ends were trimmed by 3 bases and 5 bases, with 14 bases remaining between them. The CDR3 spells CASSDGQFVDQPQHF. The CDR3 DNA is TGCGCCAGCAGTGACGGACAGTTCGTTGATCAGCCCCAGCATTTT.

In its sample, this clonotype was seen many times. The chain has TRBV20-1 and TRBJ1-6; D is possibly TRBD1 (6 bases). The CDR3 spans 14 residues. Germline V gene lookup returns CDR1 DFQATT and CDR2 SNEGSKA (reference sequence). The V and J ends lost 5 bases and 10 bases respectively, with 18 bases between them. The CDR3 is CSAGKQGFRSPLHF. CDR3 bases: TGCAGTGCTGGGAAACAGGGTTTCAGGTCACCCCTCCACTTT.

The table lists this clonotype with a few counts. This chain connects TRBV27 to TRBJ2-7; D remains unclear. Germline loops: CDR1 MNHEY, CDR2 SMNVEV (reference sequence). V lost 8 bases, J lost 5 bases, and 16 bases lay in between. This CDR3 spans 13 amino acids. CDR3 sequence: CASRVGAGHEQYF. CDR3 in DNA: TGTGCCAGCCGGGTCGGCGCAGGCCACGAGCAGTACTTC.

This clonotype occurred a few times. A read error may account for a junction end that differs from germline. The V and J genes are TRBV15 and TRBJ1-2; no clear D gene. This CDR3 spans 14 amino acids. Germline V gene data show CDR1 as LNHNV and CDR2 as YYDKDF (reference sequence). The CDR3 loop reads CATSRVSASYGYTF. As DNA, the CDR3 is TGTGCCACCAGCAGAGTCAGTGCCAGTTATGGTTACACCTTC. The whole variable domain, remainder taken from reference TRBV15 and TRBJ1-2, is DAMVIQNPRYQVTQFGKPVTLSCSQTLNHNVMYWYQQKSSQAPKLLFHYYDKDFNNEADTPDNFQSRRPNTSFCFLDIRSPGLGDTAMYLCATSRVSASYGYTFGSGTRLTVV.

The chain carries TRBV15 and TRBJ2-5, with TRBD2 identical over 7 bases. The CDR3 is 13 amino acids. Looked up from germline, CDR1 is LNHNV and CDR2 is YYDKDF (reference sequence). V lost 8 bases and J lost 4; bases outside the gene matches: 7. CDR3 amino acids: CATGRIAGETQYF. The CDR3 region has the DNA TGTGCCACCGGCCGAATAGCGGGAGAGACCCAGTACTTC.

This rearrangement joins TRBV5-6 to TRBJ1-1; 7 nucleotides line up with TRBD1. The CDR3 runs to 14 residues. Per germline, CDR1 SGHDT and CDR2 YYEEEE. V dropped 4 bases and J dropped 6; count of bases not matched to a gene: 9. CDR3 coding DNA: TGTGCCAGCAGCCCACTGACAGGGACGCCTGAAGCTTTCTTT. Translated: CASSPLTGTPEAFF. Full variable domain (outside the CDR3, taken from reference TRBV5-6 and TRBJ1-1): DAGVTQSPTHLIKTRGQQVTLRCSPKSGHDTVSWYQQALGQGPQFIFQYYEEEERQRGNFPDRFSGHQFPNYSSELNVNALLLGDSALYLCASSPLTGTPEAFFGQGTRLTVV.

This clonotype has more than one count but fewer than ten. The rearrangement joins TRBV9 to TRBJ2-7, with a weak D call TRBD2 (5 bases). Germline V gives CDR1 SGDLS, CDR2 YYNGEE. There are 13 residues in the CDR3. V was pared by 0 bases and J by 2 bases, with 6 bases between. Here the CDR3 reads CASSVGETYEQYF. CDR3 in DNA: TGTGCCAGCAGCGTAGGGGAGACCTACGAGCAGTACTTC. The variable domain in full, with the rest retrieved from reference TRBV9 and TRBJ2-7, is DSGVTQTPKHLITATGQRVTLRCSPRSGDLSVYWYQQSLDQGLQFLIQYYNGEERAKGNILERFSAQQFPDLHSELNLSSLELGDSALYFCASSVGETYEQYFGPGTRLTVT.

J is TRBJ1-6 and V is TRBV5-1; 9 positions match TRBD1. Germline V gene data show CDR1 as SGHRS and CDR2 as YFSETQ. V was clipped by 4 bases and J by 7 bases; unmatched bases: 3. The CDR3 covers 14 residues. CDR3 sequence: CASSGGTGNSPLHF. The CDR3, as DNA: TGCGCCAGCAGCGGAGGGACAGGGAATTCACCCCTCCACTTT.

This clonotype was counted between two and nine times. The V and J genes are TRBV5-1 and TRBJ1-4; 9 positions agree with TRBD1. J lost 1 base, V lost 1 base, and 2 bases had no gene match. The CDR3 runs to 16 residues. Germline V lookup: CDR1 SGHRS, CDR2 YFSETQ. The CDR3 nucleotides are TGCGCCAGCAGCTTGACAGGGGGCTTAACTAATGAAAAACTGTTTTTT. Translation gives CASSLTGGLTNEKLFF.